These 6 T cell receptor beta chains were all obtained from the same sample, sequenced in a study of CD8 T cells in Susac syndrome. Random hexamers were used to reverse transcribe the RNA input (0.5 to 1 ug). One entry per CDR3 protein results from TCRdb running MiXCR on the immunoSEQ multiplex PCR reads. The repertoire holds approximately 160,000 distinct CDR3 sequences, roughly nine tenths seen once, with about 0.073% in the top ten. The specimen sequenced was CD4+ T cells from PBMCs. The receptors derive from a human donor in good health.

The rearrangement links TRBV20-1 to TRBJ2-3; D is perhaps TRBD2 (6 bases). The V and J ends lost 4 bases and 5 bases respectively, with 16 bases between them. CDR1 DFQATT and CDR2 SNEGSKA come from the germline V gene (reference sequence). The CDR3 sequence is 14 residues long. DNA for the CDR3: TGCAGTGCTATACCGGGAGTTGAAGGAGATACGCAGTATTTT. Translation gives CSAIPGVEGDTQYF.

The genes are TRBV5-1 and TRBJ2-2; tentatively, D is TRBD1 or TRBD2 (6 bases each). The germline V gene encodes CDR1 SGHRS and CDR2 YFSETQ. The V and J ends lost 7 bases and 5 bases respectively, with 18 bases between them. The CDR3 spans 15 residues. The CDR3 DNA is TGCGCCAGCTCCCCTCGGGGGCAGCCGACCGGGGAGCTGTTTTTT. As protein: CASSPRGQPTGELFF.

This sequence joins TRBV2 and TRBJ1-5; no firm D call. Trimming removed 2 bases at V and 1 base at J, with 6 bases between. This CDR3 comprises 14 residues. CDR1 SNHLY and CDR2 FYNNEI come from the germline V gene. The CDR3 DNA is TGTGCCAGCAGTGAAAGGGCCAGCAATCAGCCCCAGCATTTT. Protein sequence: CASSERASNQPQHF.

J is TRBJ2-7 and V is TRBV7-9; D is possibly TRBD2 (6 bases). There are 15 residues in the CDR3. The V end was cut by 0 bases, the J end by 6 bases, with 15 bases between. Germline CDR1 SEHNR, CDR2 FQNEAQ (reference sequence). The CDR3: CASSLAGGIGREQYF. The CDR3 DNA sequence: TGTGCCAGCAGCTTAGCAGGAGGGATCGGGCGCGAGCAGTACTTC.

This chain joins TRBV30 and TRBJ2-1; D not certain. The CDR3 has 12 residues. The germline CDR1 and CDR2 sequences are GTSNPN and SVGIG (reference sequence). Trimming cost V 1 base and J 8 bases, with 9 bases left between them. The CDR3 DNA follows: TGTGCCTGGAGTGCCCTCGGCGATGAGCAGTTCTTC. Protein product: CAWSALGDEQFF.

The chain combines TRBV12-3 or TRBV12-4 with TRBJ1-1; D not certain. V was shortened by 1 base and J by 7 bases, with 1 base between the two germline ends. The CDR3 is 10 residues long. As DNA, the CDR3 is TGTGCCAGCAGTTTAGATGAAGCTTTCTTT. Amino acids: CASSLDEAFF.